Below, 17 T cell receptor beta chains from the same sample are listed, as sequenced in a study of CD8+ T cells in alopecia areata. Following RNA extraction, reverse transcription yielded cDNA that acted as the sequencing template. TCRdb's copy holds only in-frame clones and misses some; the assay was immunoSEQ multiplex PCR. The sample gives approximately 130,000 clones, 61% of which show up once; around 6% is in the top ten. Treatment reported: oral pan-JAK inhibitor, 5-10 mg twice daily. Specimen: CD4+ T cells sorted from blood, collected at week 4, from a patient treated with tofacitinib. The receptor set was obtained from a human donor with alopecia areata.

The chain's CDR3 is CSVKKARDSRYNEQFF. The CDR3 bases are TGCAGCGTTAAGAAAGCCCGGGACAGTCGTTACAATGAGCAGTTCTTC. This chain uses TRBV29-1 with TRBJ2-1, with 7 bases matching TRBD1. Unmatched junction bases numbered 14, after V lost 5 bases and J lost 4 bases. The germline gives CDR1 SQVTM, CDR2 ANQGSEA. This CDR3 comprises 16 residues.

This clone has more than one count but fewer than ten. The rearrangement uses TRBV5-1 and TRBJ1-2; D ambiguous. Trimming stripped 4 bases from V and 2 bases from J, with 6 bases between. CDR1 and CDR2 from the germline V gene are SGHRS and YFSETQ. The CDR3 covers 12 residues. CDR3 in amino acids: CASSKENYGYTF. DNA of the CDR3: TGCGCCAGCAGCAAGGAAAACTATGGCTACACCTTC.

This clone was seen more than once but under ten times. This chain joins TRBV29-1 and TRBJ1-2; no clear D. Trimming removed 4 bases from V and 8 bases from J, with 11 bases in between. CDR3 size: 11 residues. Germline values: CDR1 SQVTM, CDR2 ANQGSEA. The CDR3 spells CSVGADGGYTF. CDR3 coding DNA: TGCAGCGTTGGAGCAGACGGAGGCTACACCTTC. The whole variable domain, remainder taken from reference TRBV29-1 and TRBJ1-2, is SAVISQKPSRDICQRGTSLTIQCQVDSQVTMMFWYRQQPGQSLTLIATANQGSEATYESGFVIDKFPISRPNLTFSTLTVSNMSPEDSSIYLCSVGADGGYTFGSGTRLTVV.

CDR3 DNA sequence: TGTGCCAGCAGTTTCCCTGGACTAGCTGGAGAGACCCAGTACTTC. It yields the protein CASSFPGLAGETQYF. The J gene is TRBJ2-5, the V gene TRBV28; TRBD2 matches 8 bases. V lost 3 bases, J lost 4 bases, and 7 bases stayed unmatched. The germline CDR1 and CDR2 sequences are MDHEN and SYDVKM. The CDR3 has 15 residues.

Only a few counts were recorded for this clone. J is TRBJ2-2 and V is TRBV4-1; TRBD2 aligns across 9 bases. CDR1 is MGHRA and CDR2 is YSYEKL in the germline V gene. The CDR3 spans 17 residues. After removal of 0 bases from V and 6 bases from J, the junction contained 8 bases not matched to a gene. CDR3 protein: CASSQDEAGGPSGELFF. The CDR3, as DNA: TGCGCCAGCAGCCAAGATGAGGCGGGAGGGCCCTCCGGGGAGCTGTTTTTT.

This clone was seen a handful of times. The rearrangement links TRBV27 to TRBJ1-4; D is unresolved. Trimming removed 2 bases from V and 7 bases from J, with 8 bases in between. The CDR3 is 13 amino acids. Germline V gene sequence: CDR1 MNHEY, CDR2 SMNVEV (reference sequence). The CDR3, as DNA: TGTGCCAGCAGTTTAGTGGGAGGTGAAAAACTGTTTTTT. Protein sequence: CASSLVGGEKLFF.

This clone was seen just once. V is TRBV2 and J is TRBJ2-7; D is perhaps TRBD1 or TRBD2 (7 bases each). Trimming shortened V by 2 bases and J by 0 bases, and 14 bases separated the two germline ends. The CDR3 runs to 16 residues. CDR1 SNHLY and CDR2 FYNNEI come from the germline V gene. Written as DNA, the CDR3 is TGTGCCAGCAGTGAACAGTCAGGGGGGGTCTCCTACGAGCAGTACTTC. It encodes CASSEQSGGVSYEQYF.

The gene calls are TRBV7-9 and TRBJ2-7; unclear D gene. V shed 8 bases and J shed 0 bases, with 8 bases lying between them. This CDR3 is 12 amino acids long. Germline V CDR1 and CDR2: SEHNR, FQNEAQ (reference sequence). CDR3: CASGWSSYEQYF. CDR3 coding DNA: TGTGCCAGCGGGTGGAGCTCCTACGAGCAGTACTTC.

The chain combines TRBV14 with TRBJ1-5, with unresolved D. The germline V gene encodes CDR1 SGHDN and CDR2 FVKESK. The CDR3 loop spans 13 amino acids. Trimming pared 2 bases from V and 4 bases from J, leaving 6 bases between. CDR3 residues: CASSQSGNQPQHF. The CDR3 DNA sequence: TGTGCCAGCAGCCAATCAGGAAATCAGCCCCAGCATTTT.

V and J are TRBV2 and TRBJ2-1; TRBD2 matches 10 bases. The CDR3 consists of 14 residues. CDR1 and CDR2 (germline): SNHLY, FYNNEI. Unmatched junction bases numbered 7, after V lost 5 bases and J lost 9 bases. CDR3: CASSFQRGGREQFF. In nucleotides, the CDR3 is TGTGCCAGCAGTTTCCAGCGGGGGGGCCGTGAGCAGTTCTTC.

This clone was counted only a few times. V and J are TRBV5-1 and TRBJ2-2; D is possibly TRBD1 (5 bases). V was shortened by 1 base and J by 2 bases, with 9 bases between the two germline ends. CDR3 length: 15 amino acids. CDR1 and CDR2 (germline): SGHRS, YFSETQ. In DNA form, the CDR3 reads TGCGCCAGCAGCTTGCGACAGCTTAACACCGGGGAGCTGTTTTTT. Residues: CASSLRQLNTGELFF.

In its sample, this clone was seen a few times. The V gene is TRBV1, the J gene TRBJ1-5; whether TRBD1, the table's D call, matches the DNA was not checked. TRBV1 is tagged as a pseudogene. CDR3 length: 17 residues. The CDR3: CTSSQGEGQGGNQPQHF. The CDR3, as DNA: TGCACCAGCAGCCAAGGAGAGGGACAGGGAGGTAATCAGCCCCAGCATTTT.

This sequence joins TRBV30 and TRBJ1-1; 7 nucleotides agree with TRBD1. CDR3 length equals 14 residues. V was pared by 3 bases and J by 0 bases, with 4 bases of the junction left unmatched. From germline, CDR1 is GTSNPN and CDR2 SVGIG (reference sequence). The DNA for the CDR3 is TGTGCCTGGAGCGTAGGGACAGTGAACACTGAAGCTTTCTTT. Residues: CAWSVGTVNTEAFF.

This chain links TRBV5-1 with TRBJ2-1, with D hard to call. V was pared by 1 base and J by 6 bases, with 8 bases between. The germline V gene has CDR1 SGHRS and CDR2 YFSETQ. The CDR3 is 13 residues long. The CDR3: CASSLIESNEQFF. In DNA, the CDR3 is TGCGCCAGCAGCTTGATTGAGTCCAATGAGCAGTTCTTC.

CDR3 DNA sequence: TGTGCCTGGAGTAGGGGGGAGGGACAAGAGACCCAGTACTTC. This codes for CAWSRGEGQETQYF. This chain connects TRBV30 to TRBJ2-5, with D tentatively TRBD2 (7 bases). Trimming took off 2 bases at V and 2 bases at J, with 12 bases between the two ends. The CDR3 length is 14 residues. The germline V gene encodes CDR1 GTSNPN and CDR2 SVGIG (reference sequence).

Regarding this clone: Within the sample, other DNA sequences also encode this same CDR3. V is TRBV7-2 and J is TRBJ1-5; D call uncertain. Trimming pared 5 bases from V and 0 bases from J, leaving 5 bases between. Germline V gene sequence: CDR1 SGHTA, CDR2 FQGNSA. The CDR3 sequence is 13 residues long. The DNA for the CDR3 is TGTGCCAGCAGCCCGCGTAGCAATCAGCCCCAGCATTTT. Translating gives CASSPRSNQPQHF. Filled out from reference TRBV7-2 and TRBJ1-5, the complete variable domain reads GAGVSQSPSNKVTEKGKDVELRCDPISGHTALYWYRQSLGQGLEFLIYFQGNSAPDKSGLPSDRFSAERTGGSVSTLTIQRTQQEDSAVYLCASSPRSNQPQHFGDGTRLSIL.

This clone showed up just a few times. V gene TRBV29-1 combines with J gene TRBJ2-5; D not certain. There are 14 residues in the CDR3. Trimming removed 0 bases at V and 4 bases at J, with 12 bases between. Germline CDR1 SQVTM, CDR2 ANQGSEA. The CDR3 region has the DNA TGCAGCGTTGAAGACACAAAGCTCGGAGAGACCCAGTACTTC. It yields the protein CSVEDTKLGETQYF.